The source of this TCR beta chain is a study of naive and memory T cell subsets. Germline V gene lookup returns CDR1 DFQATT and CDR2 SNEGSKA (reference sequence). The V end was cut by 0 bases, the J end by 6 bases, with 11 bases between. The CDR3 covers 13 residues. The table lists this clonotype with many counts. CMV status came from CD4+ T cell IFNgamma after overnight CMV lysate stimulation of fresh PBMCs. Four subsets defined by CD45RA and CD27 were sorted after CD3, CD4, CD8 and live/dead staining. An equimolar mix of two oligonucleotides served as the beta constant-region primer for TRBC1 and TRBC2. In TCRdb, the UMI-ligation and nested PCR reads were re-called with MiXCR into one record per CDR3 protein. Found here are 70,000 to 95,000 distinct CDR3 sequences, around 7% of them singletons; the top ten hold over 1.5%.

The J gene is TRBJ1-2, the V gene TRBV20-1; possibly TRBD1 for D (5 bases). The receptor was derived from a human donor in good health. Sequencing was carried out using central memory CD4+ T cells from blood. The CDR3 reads CSAREGVEDGYTF. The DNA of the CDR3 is TGCAGTGCTAGAGAGGGGGTGGAGGATGGCTACACCTTC.